These T cell receptor beta chains were read from a single sample in a study of CD8 T cells in ankylosing spondylitis. One entry per CDR3 protein results from TCRdb running MiXCR on the 5' RACE reads. The sample includes around 230,000 distinct CDR3 sequences, roughly 8.2% of them seen just once. The material sequenced was blood, either unsorted or a sorted T cell fraction (not recorded which). All receptors come from a female donor with ankylosing spondylitis or in good health (not recorded which). Each CDR3 is given without its conserved first and last residue. The order of the fields is D gene, V gene, CDR3 protein. A D gene is named only where the DNA matches it firmly.

d_gene: -
v_gene: TRBV19
CDR3aa: ASRTGTTNEKLF

d_gene: -
v_gene: TRBV4-3
CDR3aa: ASSQDKAQSGNTIY

d_gene: TRBD2
v_gene: TRBV4-1
CDR3aa: ASSLQHLAGSTDTQY

d_gene: TRBD1
v_gene: TRBV20-1
CDR3aa: SATGQVPPEQY

d_gene: TRBD1
v_gene: TRBV12-3/TRBV12-4
CDR3aa: ASRGQGASGNTIY

d_gene: TRBD2
v_gene: TRBV5-1
CDR3aa: ASSLSGRARNEQY

d_gene: -
v_gene: TRBV5-1
CDR3aa: ASSLSIRAGANVLT

d_gene: -
v_gene: TRBV2
CDR3aa: ASSEGPQGIETQY

d_gene: TRBD2
v_gene: TRBV6-6
CDR3aa: ASSGLAGLKNIQY

d_gene: -
v_gene: TRBV28
CDR3aa: ASTGTSYEQY

d_gene: TRBD2
v_gene: TRBV4-3
CDR3aa: ASSGGLAIHNEQF

d_gene: TRBD2
v_gene: TRBV7-6
CDR3aa: ASSLARRTSGSSGQF

d_gene: -
v_gene: TRBV15
CDR3aa: ATSSTENKNIQY

d_gene: -
v_gene: TRBV7-9
CDR3aa: AMSSGVQETQY

d_gene: -
v_gene: TRBV11-2
CDR3aa: ASSRPGGEKLF

d_gene: TRBD2
v_gene: TRBV20-1
CDR3aa: SARRREGTGELF

d_gene: TRBD2
v_gene: TRBV11-3
CDR3aa: ASSSGLAGAPGANVLT

d_gene: -
v_gene: TRBV20-1
CDR3aa: SASRPLTGGELF

d_gene: -
v_gene: TRBV14
CDR3aa: ASSQDRVGQTEAF

d_gene: -
v_gene: TRBV29-1
CDR3aa: SVEDPGRGETQY

d_gene: -
v_gene: TRBV12-3/TRBV12-4
CDR3aa: ASSPASLSYNEQF

d_gene: -
v_gene: TRBV9
CDR3aa: ASGLRVKDGYT

d_gene: -
v_gene: TRBV5-1
CDR3aa: ASSFGPNTGELF

d_gene: TRBD2
v_gene: TRBV29-1
CDR3aa: SVEDLPSGRIDEQF

d_gene: -
v_gene: TRBV7-6
CDR3aa: ASSLDAASYGYT

d_gene: TRBD1
v_gene: TRBV9
CDR3aa: ASSVEGTGFYEQY

d_gene: TRBD2
v_gene: TRBV3-1
CDR3aa: ATCSDRGGRTNSYEQY

d_gene: TRBD2
v_gene: TRBV20-1
CDR3aa: SARESSGTLQETQY

d_gene: -
v_gene: TRBV7-2
CDR3aa: ASSLANHQETQY

d_gene: -
v_gene: TRBV7-2
CDR3aa: ASSLLTRIQETQY

d_gene: -
v_gene: TRBV5-1
CDR3aa: ASGPSSPNYGYT

d_gene: TRBD2
v_gene: TRBV20-1
CDR3aa: SAGGRPFYNEQF

d_gene: -
v_gene: TRBV11-2
CDR3aa: ASSSPRNYGYT

d_gene: TRBD2
v_gene: TRBV12-3/TRBV12-4
CDR3aa: ASSRRTSGTYEQY

d_gene: TRBD1
v_gene: TRBV6-1
CDR3aa: ASNPGQGANNEQF

d_gene: -
v_gene: TRBV7-2
CDR3aa: ASSLGGANEQF

d_gene: TRBD2
v_gene: TRBV6-1
CDR3aa: ASRPTGTSDTYEQY

d_gene: -
v_gene: TRBV7-3
CDR3aa: ASSLTRGGELF

d_gene: TRBD1
v_gene: TRBV12-3/TRBV12-4
CDR3aa: ASTRRGLSDNEQF

d_gene: TRBD2
v_gene: TRBV20-1
CDR3aa: SARAASGNFYNEQF

d_gene: -
v_gene: TRBV20-1
CDR3aa: SAIIGIFGQF

d_gene: -
v_gene: TRBV5-6
CDR3aa: ASSLRAGVHNEQF

d_gene: -
v_gene: TRBV20-1
CDR3aa: SALGGGRTTTYEQY

d_gene: TRBD1
v_gene: TRBV27
CDR3aa: ASTSGTALRGYT

d_gene: -
v_gene: TRBV24-1
CDR3aa: ATSDRRTSHEQF

d_gene: -
v_gene: TRBV12-3/TRBV12-4
CDR3aa: ASMAAFNEKLF